Detailed here is one T cell receptor beta chain. As yet, its antigen is unknown. The data are from a study of T cells in narcolepsy. Study results and caveats: Blood of same and different patients, but not healthy controls, reportedly held recurring autoreactive clonotypes. Autoreactive HCRT-specific and TRIB2-specific clonotypes were marked in same-patient CSF-versus-blood CD4+ comparisons.

The repertoire was sequenced with immunoSEQ multiplex PCR; TCRdb's copy has only in-frame clones and lacks some. In the table there are roughly 16,000 clones, about 85% of which are singletons. The CDR3 length is 13 residues. V was trimmed by 1 base and J by 5 bases, leaving 9 bases between them. Per germline, CDR1 SGDLS and CDR2 YYNGEE. The material sequenced was memory (CD45RA-) CD4+ T cells from blood. The clonotype comes from a human donor in good health. V is TRBV9 and J is TRBJ1-2, with D tentatively TRBD1 (6 bases). The CDR3 sequence: CASSVITGYGYTF. The CDR3 DNA sequence: TGTGCCAGCAGCGTAATCACAGGGTATGGCTACACCTTC.